These T cell receptor beta chains were read from a single sample in a study of blood T cells in healthy people across ages. TCRdb used MiXCR to reprocess the 5' RACE reads, holding one entry per CDR3 protein. The sample includes more than 650,000 distinct CDR3 sequences, 20% to 25% seen only once; the top ten take about 20%. Sequenced material: blood. These receptor sequences come from a man aged 70-80 years in good health. Both conserved end residues are part of each CDR3. The order of the fields is V gene, D gene, J gene, clone size, CDR3 DNA, CDR3 protein. A D gene is named only where the DNA matches it firmly. For some rows the clone size is stated as once, few or many, or as a class when expanded; others skip it.

>TRBV5-6|NA|TRBJ2-4|NA
TGTGCCAGCAGCTTGTTAATATCGGGTTTGGACATTCAGTACTTC
CASSLLISGLDIQYF
>TRBV5-1|NA|TRBJ2-1|few
TGCGCCAGCAGCTTGGATGGCAGCACCCTCTACAATGAGCAGTTCTTC
CASSLDGSTLYNEQFF
>TRBV20-1|NA|TRBJ1-4|NA
TGCAGTGCTAGAGATGTAGGGACCGATGAAAAACTGTTTTTT
CSARDVGTDEKLFF
>TRBV29-1|TRBD1|TRBJ2-3|NA
TGCAGCCTCTCTCCCGGGACAGGGGCACCAGATACGCAGTATTTT
CSLSPGTGAPDTQYF
>TRBV3-1|TRBD2|TRBJ2-4|few
TGTGCCAGCAGCCAAGATAAGGCTAGCGGAGCCAAAAACATTCAGTACTTC
CASSQDKASGAKNIQYF
>TRBV11-2|NA|TRBJ1-5|NA
TGTGCCAGCAGCTTAGGTGAGAATCAGCCCCAGCATTTT
CASSLGENQPQHF
>TRBV5-1|TRBD1|TRBJ2-7|NA
TGCGCCAGCAGCTTAACCGGGACAGGGGTCGACGAGCAGTACTTC
CASSLTGTGVDEQYF
>TRBV28|NA|TRBJ1-5|many
TGTGCCAGCAGCACAGACAGACTAGGGAATCAGCCCCAGCATTTT
CASSTDRLGNQPQHF
>TRBV9|TRBD1|TRBJ2-5|NA
TGTGCCAGCGCCCTAGCAGCGGACAGGGTTCAAGAGACCCAGTACTTC
CASALAADRVQETQYF
>TRBV12-3/TRBV12-4|NA|TRBJ2-3|many
TGTGCCAGCAGCCCCTCAGGGGGTGCGGGAATCACAGATACGCAGTATTTT
CASSPSGGAGITDTQYF
>TRBV6-2/TRBV6-3|NA|TRBJ2-5|NA
TGCGCCAGCAGTAGCGCCCGGACTTTTCAAGAGACCCAGTACTTC
CASSSARTFQETQYF
>TRBV6-2/TRBV6-3|NA|TRBJ1-2|NA
TGTGCCAGCAGTCAATCCCCGTATGGCTACACCTTC
CASSQSPYGYTF
>TRBV2|NA|TRBJ2-3|NA
TGTGCCAGCAGGAGAGGTCCAGGGGATACGCAGTATTTT
CASRRGPGDTQYF
>TRBV5-6|NA|TRBJ1-1|few
TGTGCCAGCAGCCCACGGACAGAGAACACTGAAGCTTTCTTT
CASSPRTENTEAFF
>TRBV20-1|NA|TRBJ1-3|NA
TGCAGTGCTAGCCGGGTCGTGTCTGGAAACACCATATATTTT
CSASRVVSGNTIYF
>TRBV27|NA|TRBJ1-4|NA
TGTGCCAGCAGTCCCCGGAATAATGAAAAACTATTTTTT
CASSPRNNEKLFF
>TRBV9|TRBD2|TRBJ2-3|NA
TGTGCCAGCAGCGTGGCCGTGGGGGGGGAATCTGGTACGCAGTATTTT
CASSVAVGGESGTQYF
>TRBV12-3/TRBV12-4|NA|TRBJ1-1|NA
TGTGCCAGCAGGACGGACAGAAAAATGAACACTGAAGCTTTCTTT
CASRTDRKMNTEAFF
>TRBV13|NA|TRBJ2-3|few
TGTGCCAGCAGCCATCAGGACACAACAGATACGCAGTATTTT
CASSHQDTTDTQYF
>TRBV28|TRBD1|TRBJ2-7|NA
TGTGCCAGCAGTATGACAGGGGGCGATCCCTACGAGCAGTACTTC
CASSMTGGDPYEQYF
>TRBV14|NA|TRBJ1-1|NA
TGTGCCAGCAGCCACGGGTTGTTGGCTTTCTTT
CASSHGLLAFF
>TRBV4-1|TRBD2|TRBJ2-3|NA
TGCGCCAGCAGCCAAGGAACGGGGACTAGTATTGATACGCAGTATTTT
CASSQGTGTSIDTQYF
>TRBV20-1|TRBD1|TRBJ2-7|few
TGCAGTGCTACCTCCGGGACAGGAACCTACGAGCAGTACTTC
CSATSGTGTYEQYF
>TRBV5-1|NA|TRBJ1-2|NA
TGCGCCAGCAGCTTGGGGCGGCAGCGGGTCTATGGCTACACCTTC
CASSLGRQRVYGYTF
>TRBV20-1|NA|TRBJ2-3|NA
TGCAGTGCTAGAGTGGGACACCTCACAGATACGCAGTATTTT
CSARVGHLTDTQYF
>TRBV6-5|TRBD2|TRBJ2-1|few
TGTGCCAGCAGTTTCCTAGCGGGGGAGGGGTATGAGCAGTTCTTC
CASSFLAGEGYEQFF
>TRBV6-6|NA|TRBJ2-5|many
TGTGCCAGCAGACCCGCTATGAACCAAGAGACCCAGTACTTC
CASRPAMNQETQYF
>TRBV2|NA|TRBJ1-3|NA
TGTGCCAGCAGCGAAGTTTCGGGACGGATAAAGTCTGGAAACACCACATATTTT
CASSEVSGRIKSGNTTYF
>TRBV6-2/TRBV6-3|NA|TRBJ1-3|NA
TGTGCCAGCAGTTACTGGTCAAGGACCACCTCTGGAAACACCATATATTTT
CASSYWSRTTSGNTIYF
>TRBV6-4|TRBD1|TRBJ1-6|few
TGTGCCAGCAGTTCCGGGACAGGGCATGGTTCACCCCTCCACTTT
CASSSGTGHGSPLHF
>TRBV28|TRBD2|TRBJ2-3|few
TGCTCTAGCGGGGGGGCAAGAACAGATACGCAGTATTTT
CSSGGARTDTQYF
>TRBV27|NA|TRBJ2-1|few
TGTGCCAGCATAGGGCGCTCCTACAATGAGCAGTTCTTC
CASIGRSYNEQFF
>TRBV3-1|NA|TRBJ1-1|few
TGTGCCAGCAGCCCCCGAGGGGGTTCGTTGGGGAACACTGAAGCTTTCTTT
CASSPRGGSLGNTEAFF
>TRBV12-3/TRBV12-4|NA|TRBJ2-5|NA
TGTGCCAGCAGTTTAGCGCTAACGTTCATGGGGACCCAGTACTTC
CASSLALTFMGTQYF
>TRBV20-1|TRBD1|TRBJ1-1|few
TGCAGTGCTAGAGAGAGGATACAGGGGGGGAACACTGAAGCTTTCTTT
CSARERIQGGNTEAFF
>TRBV29-1|NA|TRBJ2-3|few
TGCAGCGTCTGTAAGGGGGGCGCAGATACGCAGTATTTT
CSVCKGGADTQYF
>TRBV5-1|NA|TRBJ2-2|few
TGCGCCAGCAGCTGGGACCTCTTAGGGGAGCTGTTTTTT
CASSWDLLGELFF
>TRBV20-1|TRBD1|TRBJ2-7|NA
TGCAGTGCTGGGAAGGGGGCCCCCTACGAGCAGTACTTC
CSAGKGAPYEQYF
>TRBV27|NA|TRBJ2-4|many
TGTGCCAGCAGTTTAACAGGGCCGCTAGCCAAAAACATTCAGTACTTC
CASSLTGPLAKNIQYF
>TRBV11-2|NA|TRBJ2-1|few
TGTGCCAGCAGCTTAGTCGGGGGGCCTTCCTACAATGAGCAGTTCTTC
CASSLVGGPSYNEQFF
>TRBV20-1|TRBD1|TRBJ2-3|NA
TGCAGTGCTATCCTCGACAGGGGTGCCACAGATACGCAGTATTTT
CSAILDRGATDTQYF
>TRBV7-6|NA|TRBJ2-7|few
TGTGCCAGCAGCCCGGTTCCGGGAAAGGGATACGAGCAGTACTTC
CASSPVPGKGYEQYF
>TRBV28|TRBD1|TRBJ2-7|NA
TGTGCCAGCACCCGGACAGGGGGTCTAGGGTCCTACGAGCAGTACTTC
CASTRTGGLGSYEQYF
>TRBV27|NA|TRBJ2-5|few
TGTGCCAGCAGTTTATCCCCGACAGGCAAAGGGACCCAGTACTTC
CASSLSPTGKGTQYF
>TRBV12-3/TRBV12-4|NA|TRBJ1-2|few
TGTGCCAGCAGTACTTCAGGGATTTCGTATGGCTACACCTTC
CASSTSGISYGYTF
>TRBV28|TRBD1|TRBJ2-1|many
TGTGCCAGCAGTTTACAGGGGGTCACCAATGAGCAGTTCTTC
CASSLQGVTNEQFF
>TRBV12-3/TRBV12-4|NA|TRBJ2-6|many
TGTGCCAGCAGTCCGAGACAGGTCCTCTCTGGGGCCAACGTCCTGACTTTC
CASSPRQVLSGANVLTF
>TRBV28|NA|TRBJ2-3|few
TGTGCCAGCAGTTTACTTGGCAGACCTAGCACAGATACGCAGTATTTT
CASSLLGRPSTDTQYF
>TRBV20-1|NA|TRBJ2-3|NA
TGCAGTGCTAGTTTAGGGGGTACGCAGTATTTT
CSASLGGTQYF
>TRBV25-1|NA|TRBJ1-4|NA
TGTGCCAGCAGTGCGGGGGAAAAACTGTTTTTT
CASSAGEKLFF
>TRBV6-5|NA|TRBJ1-2|NA
TGTGCCAGCAGTTACTTAAGGCAGTACTATGGCTACACCTTC
CASSYLRQYYGYTF
>TRBV7-9|TRBD2|TRBJ2-5|many
TGTGCCAGCAGCTTAGCGCAAGGGAGGGAAGAGACCCAGTACTTC
CASSLAQGREETQYF